One sample yielded the 27 T cell receptor beta chains listed below, sequenced in a study of spatial heterogeneity in lung cancer. Time point reported: sample taken at primary tumor resection. TCRdb independently ran MiXCR on the 5' RACE reads; one entry per CDR3 protein. The sample includes about 78,000 distinct CDR3 sequences, about 8% of them seen just once. This sample comprised PBMCs, obtained at surgery. The receptor set was obtained from a male donor with early-stage non-small cell lung cancer.

V usage is TRBV19 and J usage is TRBJ1-2, with a tentative D call TRBD1 (5 bases). Germline CDR1 reads LNHDA; CDR2 reads SQIVND (reference sequence). V shed 1 base and J shed 3 bases, with 12 bases lying between them. The CDR3 runs to 15 residues. The CDR3 DNA reads as TGTGCCAGTAGTATAGCCCCCGGGACGGACTATGGCTACACCTTC. This codes for CASSIAPGTDYGYTF.

This clonotype was counted only a few times. The V and J genes are TRBV20-1 and TRBJ2-7, with TRBD2 identical over 12 bases. The CDR3 extends over 13 amino acids. CDR1 and CDR2 (germline): DFQATT, SNEGSKA (reference sequence). J gave up 13 bases and V 4 bases, and 11 bases lay outside the gene matches. CDR3 DNA sequence: TGCAGTGCTATGACCGGGACTAGCGGGTGGCAATACTTC. Amino acids: CSAMTGTSGWQYF.

This clonotype showed up many times. J is TRBJ2-5 and V is TRBV4-1; D may be TRBD2 (5 bases). The CDR3 totals 18 residues. V was trimmed by 1 base and J by 2 bases, leaving 20 bases between them. Germline V lookup: CDR1 MGHRA, CDR2 YSYEKL. The CDR3 region has the DNA TGCGCCAGCAGCCAAGGCAGCCTACTAGTCCCGCGACAAGAGACCCAGTACTTC. Its translation: CASSQGSLLVPRQETQYF.

The chain carries TRBV5-1 and TRBJ1-1, with D perhaps matching TRBD1 (6 bases). V lost 3 bases and J lost 6, with 15 bases in between. The CDR3 consists of 14 residues. Germline-derived CDR1 and CDR2 are SGHRS and YFSETQ. The CDR3 is CASSSQGGPSEAFF. CDR3 coding DNA: TGCGCCAGCAGCTCCCAAGGGGGGCCTTCTGAAGCTTTCTTT.

The sample holds many counts of this clonotype. The DNA of the CDR3 is TGTGCCAGCTCACCACTGAGAATGGCGGGAGGGATTACAGATACGCAGTATTTT. This gives the protein CASSPLRMAGGITDTQYF. This chain joins TRBV18 and TRBJ2-3; TRBD2 aligns across 9 bases. Germline lookup yields CDR1 KGHSH and CDR2 LQKENI. This CDR3 contains 18 residues. Trimming at V came to 1 base and at J to 3 bases, leaving 11 bases not matched to a gene.

The sample holds many counts of this clonotype. The CDR3: CATSSEFGNSWEQFF. Here the CDR3 DNA reads TGTGCCACCAGCAGTGAATTCGGCAATTCTTGGGAGCAGTTCTTC. The J gene is TRBJ2-1, the V gene TRBV15; D is unresolved. The CDR3 is made up of 15 amino acids. In germline, CDR1 is LNHNV, CDR2 YYDKDF (reference sequence). The V end was cut by 3 bases, the J end by 10 bases, with 19 bases between.

This clonotype occurred many times. The chain combines TRBV30 with TRBJ2-7; 7 positions match TRBD2. Germline assignment: CDR1 GTSNPN and CDR2 SVGIG (reference sequence). This CDR3 is 16 amino acids long. Germline trimming cut 0 bases from V and 5 bases from J; bases unmatched to any gene: 13. The CDR3 is CAWSVGAGRPPNEQYF. Here the CDR3 DNA reads TGTGCCTGGAGTGTAGGAGCGGGAAGGCCGCCTAACGAGCAGTACTTC.

This clonotype was seen repeatedly, ten times or more. V and J are TRBV5-1 and TRBJ2-3, with D tentatively TRBD1 or TRBD2 (5 bases each). Germline V gives CDR1 SGHRS, CDR2 YFSETQ. The CDR3 covers 14 residues. V lost 0 bases to trimming and J lost 1 base, with 6 bases between them. The CDR3 sequence is CASSLGGGTDTQYF. CDR3 in DNA: TGCGCCAGCAGCTTGGGAGGGGGCACAGATACGCAGTATTTT.

This clonotype was observed at least ten times. The chain recombines TRBV7-3 with TRBJ2-1; D may correspond to TRBD1 or TRBD2 (6 bases each). This CDR3 is built from 14 residues. V was cut by 5 bases and J by 6 bases, with 14 bases left in between. Germline V gene data show CDR1 as SGHTA and CDR2 as FQGTGA. The CDR3 spells CASSLGGTSNEQFF. CDR3 DNA sequence: TGTGCCAGCAGCCTCGGCGGGACATCCAATGAGCAGTTCTTC.

This clonotype has a count of ten or more. In nucleotides, the CDR3 is TGCAGTGCTAGAAGTGACAGGGTCCCCTATGGCTACACCTTC. Its translation is CSARSDRVPYGYTF. V usage is TRBV20-1 and J usage is TRBJ1-2; TRBD1 aligns across 7 bases. CDR1 and CDR2 from the germline V gene are DFQATT and SNEGSKA (reference sequence). CDR3 length: 14 residues. V was pared by 2 bases and J by 4 bases, with 7 bases of the junction left unmatched.

The gene calls are TRBV10-3 and TRBJ1-3; D remains unclear. CDR1 and CDR2 from the germline V gene are ENHRY and SYGVKD. This CDR3 contains 15 residues. V was pared by 2 bases and J by 0 bases, with 8 bases between. This CDR3 reads CAISEGPFSGNTIYF. CDR3 bases: TGTGCCATCAGTGAGGGACCTTTCTCTGGAAACACCATATATTTT.

The CDR3 loop is CASSFLTKSDTQYF. The CDR3 coding sequence is TGCGCCAGCAGCTTCCTTACTAAGTCAGATACGCAGTATTTT. J is TRBJ2-3 and V is TRBV5-1; D gene unclear. The CDR3 contains 14 residues. Trimming removed 2 bases at V and 4 bases at J, with 11 bases between. Per the germline V gene, CDR1 is SGHRS and CDR2 is YFSETQ.

V usage is TRBV10-3 and J usage is TRBJ2-1; 9 bases line up with TRBD2. Germline lookup yields CDR1 ENHRY and CDR2 SYGVKD. V trimming: 4 bases; J trimming: 2 bases; junction bases outside the gene matches: 0. The CDR3 contains 14 residues. This CDR3 reads CAISVAGAYNEQFF. The CDR3 DNA is TGTGCCATCAGTGTAGCGGGAGCCTACAATGAGCAGTTCTTC.

This clonotype was counted only a few times. The rearrangement joins TRBV20-1 to TRBJ2-5; 8 positions agree with TRBD1. Germline V CDR1 and CDR2: DFQATT, SNEGSKA (reference sequence). The V segment lost 1 base and the J segment 1 base; nucleotides outside the gene matches: 11. CDR3 size: 17 residues. The CDR3 region is CSARGGRQGAPQETQYF. CDR3 sequence (DNA): TGCAGTGCTAGAGGGGGAAGGCAGGGGGCACCCCAAGAGACCCAGTACTTC.

The sample holds many counts of this clonotype. The chain employs TRBV28 and TRBJ2-2, with TRBD1 matching 7 bases. The CDR3 extends over 15 amino acids. After removal of 7 bases from V and 0 bases from J, the junction contained 5 bases not matched to a gene. Per germline, CDR1 MDHEN and CDR2 SYDVKM. CDR3 coding DNA: TGTGCCAGCAAACGACAGGGAACGAACACCGGGGAGCTGTTTTTT. This sequence encodes CASKRQGTNTGELFF.

This clonotype was detected many times. The J gene is TRBJ1-5, the V gene TRBV24-1; perhaps TRBD1 as D (6 bases). Per germline, CDR1 KGHDR and CDR2 SFDVKD. V lost 3 bases, J lost 3 bases, and 8 bases lay in between. This CDR3 has 14 amino acids. The CDR3 DNA sequence: TGTGCCACCAGTGATCCAGGGGACAATCAGCCCCAGCATTTT. Translated: CATSDPGDNQPQHF.

The chain links TRBV5-4 to TRBJ1-2; TRBD1 matches 8 bases. CDR1 and CDR2 (germline): SGHNT, YYREEE (reference sequence). The CDR3 has 14 residues. V lost 4 bases to trimming and J lost 4 bases; unmatched junction nucleotides: 6. DNA of the CDR3: TGTGCCAGCAGCCGGGGACAGGAGCTCTATGGCTACACCTTC. Translation gives CASSRGQELYGYTF.

This clonotype was observed at least ten times. This chain uses TRBV5-1 with TRBJ1-2, with D maybe TRBD1 (5 bases). The germline V gene has CDR1 SGHRS and CDR2 YFSETQ. Trimming pared 4 bases from V and 4 bases from J, leaving 11 bases between. The CDR3 extends over 13 amino acids. The DNA for the CDR3 is TGCGCCAGCAGCCCGGACACGGGCTATGGCTACACCTTC. Its protein is CASSPDTGYGYTF.

V and J are TRBV19 and TRBJ2-3, with D possibly being TRBD1 (6 bases). Trimming left V 6 bases short and J 0 bases short, with 10 bases between. Germline-derived CDR1 and CDR2 are LNHDA and SQIVND (reference sequence). This CDR3 is built from 14 residues. The CDR3 region has the DNA TGTGCCAGTAGCCAGCAGGGGAGCACAGATACGCAGTATTTT. This gives the protein CASSQQGSTDTQYF.

This clonotype was seen a handful of times. The rearrangement links TRBV10-3 to TRBJ2-1, with 10 positions matching TRBD2. Germline assignment: CDR1 ENHRY and CDR2 SYGVKD. This CDR3 has 14 amino acids. V shed 3 bases and J 8 bases; nucleotides not matched to a gene: 4. This CDR3 is CAISDSSGSYEQFF. CDR3 sequence (DNA): TGTGCCATCAGTGACTCTAGCGGGAGCTATGAGCAGTTCTTC.

This clonotype was seen many times. The chain recombines TRBV19 with TRBJ1-1, with 10 bases identical to TRBD1. CDR1 LNHDA and CDR2 SQIVND come from the germline V gene (reference sequence). With 6 bases clipped from V and 4 bases from J, the junction kept 8 bases outside the gene matches. This CDR3 is 15 amino acids long. CDR3 residues: CASRTGQGLSTEAFF. The CDR3 region has the DNA TGTGCCAGTAGGACGGGACAGGGGTTGAGCACTGAAGCTTTCTTT.

This chain uses TRBV12-3 or TRBV12-4 with TRBJ1-5; D gene ambiguous. The CDR3 consists of 14 residues. Trimming took off 5 bases at V and 5 bases at J, with 13 bases between the two ends. DNA of the CDR3: TGTGCCAGCAGTGGCGCGAATAGGGATCAGCCCCAGCATTTT. Its translation: CASSGANRDQPQHF.

This clonotype has just a few counts. This rearrangement joins TRBV7-8 to TRBJ2-2, with D unclear. Germline assignment: CDR1 SGHVS and CDR2 FQNEAQ. The V gene lost 3 bases and the J gene lost 5 bases, with 7 bases spanning the gap. The CDR3 is made up of 13 amino acids. Here the CDR3 reads CASSFQGTGELFF. In DNA form, the CDR3 reads TGTGCCAGCAGCTTCCAAGGGACCGGGGAGCTGTTTTTT.

This clonotype was counted many times. This sequence joins TRBV30 and TRBJ2-1; D is unresolved. This CDR3 region has 14 residues. V lost 4 bases and J lost 0, with 10 bases in between. Germline V CDR1 and CDR2: GTSNPN, SVGIG (reference sequence). CDR3 coding DNA: TGTGCCTGGACCCCTCGGAGCTCCTACAATGAGCAGTTCTTC. It is translated as CAWTPRSSYNEQFF.

This chain joins TRBV18 and TRBJ2-3; 9 bases line up with TRBD2. J lost 3 bases, V lost 2 bases, and 12 bases had no gene match. The CDR3 consists of 18 residues. Germline V gene data show CDR1 as KGHSH and CDR2 as LQKENI. DNA for the CDR3: TGTGCCAGCTCACCAATGTCCCTAGCGGGATCCCGTACAGATACGCAGTATTTT. Amino acid sequence: CASSPMSLAGSRTDTQYF.

This clonotype has at least ten counts. The rearrangement links TRBV11-2 to TRBJ2-3, with D perhaps TRBD1 (6 bases). Looked up from germline, CDR1 is SGHAT and CDR2 is FQNNGV. Trimming pared 4 bases from V and 1 base from J, leaving 12 bases between. The CDR3 sequence is 15 residues long. CDR3 protein: CASSSDRWGTDTQYF. The CDR3 nucleotides are TGTGCCAGCAGCTCTGACAGGTGGGGCACAGATACGCAGTATTTT.

DNA of the CDR3: TGTGCCAGCACCAACCCGGACAGGGATTACAATGAGCAGTTCTTC. Protein sequence: CASTNPDRDYNEQFF. This chain joins TRBV6-2 or TRBV6-3 and TRBJ2-1, with 8 bases lining up with TRBD1. The CDR3 has 15 residues. The V and J ends lost 7 bases and 4 bases, in that order; junction bases with no gene match: 9. Germline-derived CDR1 and CDR2 are MNHEY and SVGEGT.